This T cell receptor (beta chain) was identified during a study of shared clonotypes between healthy human individuals. Findings and caveats of the study: The naive CD4 repertoires of a handful of donors were compared, and about 5% of clonotypes were shared. Non-shared clonotypes were found to have lower generation probabilities than the clonotypes that were shared by all four of the sorted-subset donors.

On this clone: Its antigen remains unknown. Other DNA sequences in the sample encode the same CDR3.

The data were produced by immunoSEQ multiplex PCR, yet TCRdb's version contains in-frame clones alone and is incomplete. This table has around 2,100,000 clones, less than 95% appearing once. Germline V gene sequence: CDR1 MNHEY, CDR2 SVGAGI. Trimming left V 1 base short and J 2 bases short, with 4 bases between. There are 13 residues in the CDR3. Naive CD8 cells, CD45RO-negative and positively selected for CCR7, excluded terminally differentiated effector memory CD45RA+ cells. The sequence derives from a man in his late teens or twenties in good health. V and J are TRBV6-5 and TRBJ2-3; no clear D. The source material was naive CD8+ T cells sorted from blood. This CDR3 is CASSYFSTDTQYF. The CDR3 region has the DNA TGTGCCAGCAGTTACTTCTCCACAGATACGCAGTATTTT.